This T cell receptor beta chain was sequenced during a study of T cells after yellow fever vaccination. TCRdb used MiXCR to reprocess the 5' RACE reads, holding one entry per CDR3 protein. The sample yields 250,000 or so distinct CDR3 sequences, about 3.5% seen once. At least ten counts were recorded for this clonotype. The specimen comprised PBMCs, sampled 15 days after the yellow fever booster vaccination. The receptor was isolated from a man between 18 and 35 years old who received the YFV17D yellow fever vaccine.

CDR3 amino acids: CASSVQLGANVLTF. CDR3 nucleotide sequence: TGTGCCAGCAGCGTACAGCTGGGGGCCAACGTCCTGACTTTC. The chain has TRBV9 and TRBJ2-6; D remains unclear. CDR1 is SGDLS, CDR2 YYNGEE, per germline. The CDR3 has 14 amino acids. Trimming shortened V by 1 base and J by 4 bases, and 6 bases separated the two germline ends.